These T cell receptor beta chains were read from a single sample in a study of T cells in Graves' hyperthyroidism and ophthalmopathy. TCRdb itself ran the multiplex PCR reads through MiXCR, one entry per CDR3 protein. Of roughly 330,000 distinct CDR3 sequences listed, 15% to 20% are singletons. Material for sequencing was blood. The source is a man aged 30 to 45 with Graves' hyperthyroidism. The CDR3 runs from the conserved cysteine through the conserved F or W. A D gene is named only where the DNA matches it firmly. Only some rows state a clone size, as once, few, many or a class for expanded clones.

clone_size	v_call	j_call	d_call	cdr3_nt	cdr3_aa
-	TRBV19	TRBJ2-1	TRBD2	TGTGCCAGTAGTAGTACTAGCGGGAGGGCCGGCAATGAGCAGTTCTTC	CASSSTSGRAGNEQFF
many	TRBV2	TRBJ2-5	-	TGTGCCAGCAGTGAAGGAGTAGGGACACCACTCCAAGAGACCCAGTACTTC	CASSEGVGTPLQETQYF
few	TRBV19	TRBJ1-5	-	TGTGCCAGTAGTACCCTAACAGGGATTAATCAGCCCCAGCATTTT	CASSTLTGINQPQHF
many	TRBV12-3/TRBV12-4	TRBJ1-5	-	TGTGCCAGCAGTTTGGGTGAACAGCCCCAGCATTTT	CASSLGEQPQHF
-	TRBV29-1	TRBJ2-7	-	TGCAGCGTTCGGACAGCCGGATCCTACGAGCAGTACTTC	CSVRTAGSYEQYF
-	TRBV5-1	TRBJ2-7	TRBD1	TGCGCCAGCAGCTTCCGGGACAGGGGGCTCGAGCAGTACTTC	CASSFRDRGLEQYF
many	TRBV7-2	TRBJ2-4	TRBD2	TGTGCCAGCAGCCCATGGACTAGCGGAGGAGTAATTCAGTACTTC	CASSPWTSGGVIQYF
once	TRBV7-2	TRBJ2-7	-	TGTGCCAGCCCGCCGGCCCCGAGACAGCTTATCTCCTACGAGCAGTACTTC	CASPPAPRQLISYEQYF
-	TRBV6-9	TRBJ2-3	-	TGTGCCGGCAGTTACAGGGATGGGACGCAGTATTTT	CAGSYRDGTQYF
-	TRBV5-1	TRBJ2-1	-	TGCGCCAGCAGCTTGATTCCAGGGGACAATGAGCAGTTCTTC	CASSLIPGDNEQFF
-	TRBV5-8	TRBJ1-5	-	TGTGCCCGATCGGACAGCAATCAGCCCCAGCATTTT	CARSDSNQPQHF
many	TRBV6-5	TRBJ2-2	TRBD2	TGTGCCAGCAGTTACGGACCCCCTAGCGGGATTCCAAGACCGAACACCGGGGAGCTGTTTTTT	CASSYGPPSGIPRPNTGELFF
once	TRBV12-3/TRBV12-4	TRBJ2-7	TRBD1	TGTGCCAGCAGTTTCGGCAGGGGGCTCTATGAGCAGTACTTC	CASSFGRGLYEQYF
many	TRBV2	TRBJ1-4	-	TGTGCCAGCAGGACGGCCGAAAAACTGTTTTTT	CASRTAEKLFF
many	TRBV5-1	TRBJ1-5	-	TGCGCCAGCAGCGAAACCGGGCGCCAGGAGGCCCAGCATTTT	CASSETGRQEAQHF
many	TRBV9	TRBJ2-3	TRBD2	TGTGCCAGCAGCGTTGGCGGGAGCGCAGATACGCAGTATTTT	CASSVGGSADTQYF
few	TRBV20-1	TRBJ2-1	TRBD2	TGCAGTGCTGGGGACGGGACTAGCGGTAGCAATGAGCAGTTCTTC	CSAGDGTSGSNEQFF
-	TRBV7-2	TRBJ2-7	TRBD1	TGTGCCAGCAGCTTACCCCGGACAGGGGATACGATCAAGAGGTACGAGCAGTACTTC	CASSLPRTGDTIKRYEQYF
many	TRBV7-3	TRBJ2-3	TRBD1	TGTGCCAGCAGCACCCATCAGGGGGGCACAGATACGCAGTATTTT	CASSTHQGGTDTQYF
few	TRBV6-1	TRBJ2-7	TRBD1	TGTGCCAGCAGGTCGTGGACAGGGGATACCTACGAGCAGTACTTC	CASRSWTGDTYEQYF
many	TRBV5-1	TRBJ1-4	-	TGCGCCAGCAGCAAGGGGGTGGCGGGCCCCAGGGACGAAAAACTGTTTTTT	CASSKGVAGPRDEKLFF
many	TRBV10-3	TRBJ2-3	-	TGTGCCATCAGCCAGAAGGGGGAGGGGAGCACAGATACGCAGTATTTT	CAISQKGEGSTDTQYF
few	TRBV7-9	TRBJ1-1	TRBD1	TGTGCCAGCAGCCCCGGGACAGGGTGGAATGAAGCTTTCTTT	CASSPGTGWNEAFF
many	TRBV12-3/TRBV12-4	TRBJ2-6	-	TGTGCCAGCAGTACCTCGACCCACCGAGCCAACGTCCTGACTTTC	CASSTSTHRANVLTF
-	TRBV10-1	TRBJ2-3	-	TGCGCCAGAAGTATGAAGTCTCTTTACGCAGATACGCAGTATTTT	CARSMKSLYADTQYF
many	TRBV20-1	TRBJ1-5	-	TGCAGTGCTAGTCAAAGCCTCAATCAGCCCCAGCATTTT	CSASQSLNQPQHF
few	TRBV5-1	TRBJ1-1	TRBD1	TGCGCCAGCAGCAAACGACAGGGGGCAGACACTGAAGCTTTCTTT	CASSKRQGADTEAFF
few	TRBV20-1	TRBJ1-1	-	TGCAGTGCCCAGTCGGGGGGCGCGGACACTGAAGCTTTCTTT	CSAQSGGADTEAFF
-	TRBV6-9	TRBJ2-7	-	TGTGCCAGCAGTTATTCCCCAGAACAGGGTTACGAGCAGTACTTC	CASSYSPEQGYEQYF
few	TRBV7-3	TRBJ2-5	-	TGTGCCAGCAGCTTAACAGCCCAGCACCAAGAGACCCAGTACTTC	CASSLTAQHQETQYF
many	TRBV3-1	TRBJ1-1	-	TGTGCCAGCAGCCTAAATCGGGACGCGGGCACTGAAGCTTTCTTT	CASSLNRDAGTEAFF
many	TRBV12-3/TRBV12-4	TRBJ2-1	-	TGTGCCAGCTACGGACTGACGAGCTCCTACAATGAGCAGTTCTTC	CASYGLTSSYNEQFF
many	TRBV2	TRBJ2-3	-	TGTGCCAGCAGTGAGTCCATCAAGGGAGGGCAGTATTTT	CASSESIKGGQYF
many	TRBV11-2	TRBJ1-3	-	TGTGCCAGCAGCGCCAGGGTTAACGGAAACACCATATATTTT	CASSARVNGNTIYF
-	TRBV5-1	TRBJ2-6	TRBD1	TGCGCCAGCAGCCAGAGGACAGGGGTGGGTGGGGCCAACGTCCTGACTTTC	CASSQRTGVGGANVLTF
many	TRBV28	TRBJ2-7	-	TGTGCCAGCTCCCCCCCGGCGGGTCTAGAGCAGTACTTC	CASSPPAGLEQYF
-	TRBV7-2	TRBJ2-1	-	TGTGCCAGCAGCAAGTGGGGGAATGAGCAGTTCTTC	CASSKWGNEQFF
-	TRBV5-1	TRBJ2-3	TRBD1	TGCGCCAGCAGTAAGGACAGGGGAACGGATACGCAGTATTTT	CASSKDRGTDTQYF
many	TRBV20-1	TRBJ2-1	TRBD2	TGCAGTGCTAGAGATATATTTGGCGGGAGTGGCGATGAGCAGTTCTTC	CSARDIFGGSGDEQFF
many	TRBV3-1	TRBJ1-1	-	TGTGCCAGCAGCCCTGAGGGGGATATGAACACTGAAGCTTTCTTT	CASSPEGDMNTEAFF
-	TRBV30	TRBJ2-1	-	TGTGCCTGGAGTGTACAGATTACCGGGCAGTTCTTC	CAWSVQITGQFF
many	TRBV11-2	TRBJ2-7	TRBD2	TGTGCCAGCAGCTTCGCTAGCGGCATGTACGAGCAGTACTTC	CASSFASGMYEQYF
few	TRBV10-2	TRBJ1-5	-	TGCGCCAGCACCGGGGCTTTAAGCAATCAGCCCCAGCATTTT	CASTGALSNQPQHF
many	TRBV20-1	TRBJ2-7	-	TGCAGTGCTAGTTTGGGGGGGGGGGCATACGAGCAGTACTTC	CSASLGGGAYEQYF
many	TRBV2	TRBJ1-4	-	TGTGCCAGCATCCCAGGACGTGGAGATGAAAAACTGTTTTTT	CASIPGRGDEKLFF
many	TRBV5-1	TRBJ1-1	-	TGCGCCAGCACGACAGGCCGCAGCAGCACTGAAGCTTTCTTT	CASTTGRSSTEAFF
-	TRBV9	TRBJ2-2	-	TGTGCCAGCAGCGCCAGGTATCCGCGGACCATCGCGAACACCGGGGAGCTGTTTTTT	CASSARYPRTIANTGELFF